Listed here are 23 T cell receptor beta chains from one sample, sequenced in a study of post-analysis software for immune sequencing data. The study, taken as a whole, reports: The five TRBV segments detected at higher frequency in patients than in controls included TRBV5-6, TRBV5-1 and TRBV20-1.

Carried by the TCR beta cDNA libraries were unique molecular identifiers. TCRdb processed the PCR reads anew with MiXCR; each CDR3 protein has one entry. In the table there are fewer than 850,000 distinct CDR3 sequences, roughly 46% of which are singletons. These receptors' antigens are unknown. Sequenced sample: blood. These receptors were collected from a girl aged 5-17 years with multiple sclerosis.

This clonotype has more than one count but fewer than ten. The rearrangement joins TRBV4-3 to TRBJ2-1, with unresolved D. Trimming took off 3 bases at V and 6 bases at J, with 6 bases between the two ends. This CDR3 contains 12 residues. Germline CDR1 and CDR2: LGHNA and YSLEER. The CDR3 protein is CASSHPGNEQFF. The DNA of the CDR3 is TGCGCCAGCAGCCATCCGGGCAATGAGCAGTTCTTC.

The sample holds one count of this clonotype. This rearrangement joins TRBV4-2 to TRBJ2-1, with 10 positions matching TRBD2. The CDR3 runs 17 residues. Germline values: CDR1 LGHNA, CDR2 YNFKEQ. The junction had 10 bases not matched to a gene; V was cut back by 2 bases and J by 6 bases. The CDR3 protein is CASSQTAALAGINEQFF. The CDR3 DNA reads as TGTGCCAGCAGCCAAACCGCCGCACTAGCGGGAATCAATGAGCAGTTCTTC.

The chain joins TRBV6-2 or TRBV6-3 to TRBJ2-2; TRBD2 aligns across 9 bases. The V segment lost 5 bases and the J segment 6 bases; nucleotides outside the gene matches: 7. There are 15 residues in the CDR3. Germline V gene lookup returns CDR1 MNHEY and CDR2 SVGEGT. CDR3 in DNA: TGTGCCAGCAGTCCCTTAGCGGGAGCGCCCGGGGAGCTGTTTTTT. It specifies CASSPLAGAPGELFF.

The chain recombines TRBV5-6 with TRBJ1-4; no clear D. Trimming removed 4 bases at V and 4 bases at J, with 17 bases between. This CDR3 contains 16 residues. Germline V gene data show CDR1 as SGHDT and CDR2 as YYEEEE. CDR3 in DNA: TGTGCCAGCAGCGGATATCCGGGTCCCTATAATGAAAAACTGTTTTTT. Protein sequence: CASSGYPGPYNEKLFF.

V gene TRBV4-3 combines with J gene TRBJ1-2; D gene uncertain. The CDR3 has 14 residues. The germline V gene encodes CDR1 LGHNA and CDR2 YSLEER. Trimming cost V 4 bases and J 3 bases, with 12 bases left between them. CDR3 sequence reads: CASSRTSTDYGYTF. CDR3 bases: TGCGCCAGCAGCCGAACCTCCACGGACTATGGCTACACCTTC.

The CDR3 loop reads CSAPGQGGLYEQYF. Written as DNA, the CDR3 is TGCAGTGCTCCAGGACAGGGGGGCCTCTACGAGCAGTACTTC. The V and J genes are TRBV20-1 and TRBJ2-7; 10 bases map to TRBD1. Trimming removed 5 bases from V and 3 bases from J; junction bases left unmatched: 7. From germline, CDR1 is DFQATT and CDR2 SNEGSKA (reference sequence). The length of the CDR3 is 14 residues.

This chain connects TRBV7-6 to TRBJ2-2; 8 nucleotides match TRBD2. J gave up 6 bases and V 5 bases, and 14 bases lay outside the gene matches. Looked up from germline, CDR1 is SGHVS and CDR2 is FNYEAQ. This CDR3 has 17 amino acids. The CDR3 loop reads CASSRRSGSEFPGELFF. In DNA, the CDR3 is TGTGCCAGCAGCCGTCGCAGCGGGAGTGAGTTTCCCGGGGAGCTGTTTTTT.

The rearrangement joins TRBV29-1 to TRBJ2-5; 8 nucleotides line up with TRBD1. CDR3 length: 17 amino acids. V trimming: 4 bases; J trimming: 1 base; junction bases outside the gene matches: 14. CDR1 is SQVTM, CDR2 ANQGSEA, per germline. CDR3: CSVVAYRTGPAQETQYF. The CDR3 nucleotides are TGCAGCGTTGTAGCTTACCGGACAGGGCCTGCCCAAGAGACCCAGTACTTC.

The chain joins TRBV9 to TRBJ1-2, with 8 bases matching TRBD1. With V trimmed by 2 bases and J by 4 bases, 7 bases remained unmatched. CDR3 length: 15 amino acids. CDR1 is SGDLS, CDR2 YYNGEE, per germline. The CDR3 DNA reads as TGTGCCAGCAGCGTTGGGGACAGGAATGGCTATGGCTACACCTTC. It is translated as CASSVGDRNGYGYTF. The full variable domain, rest sourced from reference TRBV9 and TRBJ1-2, is DSGVTQTPKHLITATGQRVTLRCSPRSGDLSVYWYQQSLDQGLQFLIQYYNGEERAKGNILERFSAQQFPDLHSELNLSSLELGDSALYFCASSVGDRNGYGYTFGSGTRLTVV.

A few counts support this clonotype. This chain uses TRBV7-6 with TRBJ1-2, with 8 bases matching TRBD1. After removal of 1 base from V and 6 bases from J, the junction contained 10 bases not matched to a gene. Germline CDR1 and CDR2: SGHVS and FNYEAQ. The CDR3 is 16 residues long. The CDR3 sequence is CASSLGGTGPGHGYTF. The CDR3 region has the DNA TGTGCCAGCAGCTTAGGGGGGACAGGTCCCGGTCATGGCTACACCTTC.

J is TRBJ1-2 and V is TRBV29-1; 7 bases align to TRBD1. Trimming removed 3 bases from V and 5 bases from J; junction bases left unmatched: 3. This CDR3 is built from 12 residues. The germline V gene encodes CDR1 SQVTM and CDR2 ANQGSEA. The CDR3 sequence: CSVDPGQYGYTF. In DNA, the CDR3 is TGCAGCGTTGATCCGGGACAGTATGGCTACACCTTC.

This sequence joins TRBV6-5 and TRBJ2-3; 11 bases align to TRBD2. The CDR3 consists of 18 residues. Losses at the gene ends were 4 bases for V and 2 bases for J; bases not matched to a gene: 11. Germline loops: CDR1 MNHEY, CDR2 SVGAGI. The CDR3 DNA sequence: TGTGCCAGCAGTTCTGACCCCCTAGCGGGAGGTTTCACAGATACGCAGTATTTT. As protein: CASSSDPLAGGFTDTQYF.

The chain couples TRBV2 to TRBJ2-1; no clear D. Germline CDR1 SNHLY, CDR2 FYNNEI. V lost 3 bases to trimming and J lost 8 bases, with 14 bases between them. There are 14 residues in the CDR3. CDR3 amino acids: CASSDPTRGDEQFF. As DNA, the CDR3 is TGTGCCAGCAGTGACCCAACGAGAGGTGATGAGCAGTTCTTC.

V and J are TRBV29-1 and TRBJ2-7; D is perhaps TRBD2 (6 bases). The J call is uncertain, as TRBJ2-5 better fits the DNA end. Germline V gene sequence: CDR1 SQVTM, CDR2 ANQGSEA. This CDR3 has 14 amino acids. CDR3 coding DNA: TGCAGCGTCCTTACTTTAGCGGCAGAAGAGACCCAGTACTTC. Its translation: CSVLTLAAEETQYF.

This clonotype came up a few times. The chain joins TRBV20-1 to TRBJ2-1; tentative D call: TRBD2 (6 bases). The CDR3 contains 14 residues. The germline gives CDR1 DFQATT, CDR2 SNEGSKA (reference sequence). V lost 2 bases, J lost 2 bases, and 10 bases lay in between. CDR3 bases: TGCAGTGCTAGATCGCGGGATGCCTACAATGAGCAGTTCTTC. As protein: CSARSRDAYNEQFF.

This clonotype has only a few counts. The V gene is TRBV24-1, the J gene TRBJ2-5; TRBD1 matches at 7 bases. Germline values: CDR1 KGHDR, CDR2 SFDVKD. The CDR3 is made up of 15 amino acids. With 4 bases clipped from V and 3 bases from J, the junction kept 7 bases outside the gene matches. CDR3 sequence: CATSDPHRGKETQYF. CDR3 sequence (DNA): TGTGCCACCAGTGACCCTCACAGGGGAAAAGAGACCCAGTACTTC.

A note on this clonotype: Given a much more abundant clone one base away, this may be a read error. Here the CDR3 reads CASSLESPSTDTQYF. The CDR3 bases are TGCGCCAGCAGCTTGGAGAGCCCTAGCACAGATACGCAGTATTTT. V and J are TRBV5-1 and TRBJ2-3, with D hard to call. This CDR3 is 15 amino acids long. Trimming pared 0 bases from V and 0 bases from J, leaving 8 bases between. Germline CDR1 reads SGHRS; CDR2 reads YFSETQ.

The rearrangement uses TRBV29-1 and TRBJ1-1; tentatively, D is TRBD1 (5 bases). V lost 3 bases and J 0 bases, leaving 5 bases between the germline ends. Germline values: CDR1 SQVTM, CDR2 ANQGSEA. The CDR3 consists of 12 residues. Here the CDR3 reads CSVEGVNTEAFF. CDR3 nucleotides: TGCAGCGTTGAGGGGGTGAACACTGAAGCTTTCTTT.

J is TRBJ1-2 and V is TRBV5-5; D gene unclear. CDR1 and CDR2 (germline): SGHKS, YYEKEE (reference sequence). V was shortened by 4 bases and J by 8 bases, with 12 bases between the two germline ends. The CDR3 spans 12 residues. CDR3 residues: CASSLNMGGYTF. CDR3 DNA sequence: TGTGCCAGCAGCCTGAACATGGGAGGCTACACCTTC.

This chain uses TRBV6-5 with TRBJ1-2; D is uncertain. CDR3 length: 14 residues. In germline, CDR1 is MNHEY, CDR2 SVGAGI. Trimming left V 0 bases short and J 3 bases short, with 8 bases between. The CDR3 protein is CASSYSVNHYGYTF. The CDR3 DNA sequence: TGTGCCAGCAGTTACTCAGTAAACCACTATGGCTACACCTTC.

The chain couples TRBV28 to TRBJ2-5, with 7 bases identical to TRBD1. Germline V gene sequence: CDR1 MDHEN, CDR2 SYDVKM. With V trimmed by 4 bases and J by 5 bases, 16 bases remained unmatched. The CDR3 extends over 17 amino acids. The CDR3 DNA follows: TGTGCCAGCAGTTGGAATATGAAAACAGGGGATGAGGAGACCCAGTACTTC. Translating gives CASSWNMKTGDEETQYF.

This clonotype showed up just a few times. This chain joins TRBV28 and TRBJ2-7; D remains unclear. The end of the DNA fits TRBJ2-5 better, so the J call may be wrong. Germline CDR1 and CDR2: MDHEN and SYDVKM. The CDR3 contains 15 residues. The CDR3 coding sequence is TGTGCCAGCAGTTTAAGTCGCTTCGAGGAAAAGACCCAGTACTTC. As protein: CASSLSRFEEKTQYF.

A few counts support this clonotype. This chain uses TRBV27 with TRBJ2-7, with TRBD1 identical over 12 bases. The CDR3 consists of 18 residues. Germline V CDR1 and CDR2: MNHEY, SMNVEV (reference sequence). With 8 bases clipped from V and 3 bases from J, the junction kept 17 bases outside the gene matches. Here the CDR3 DNA reads TGTGCCAGCCAAAGCCGGGACAGGGGGCCCCTGTCCTACTACGAGCAGTACTTC. Encoded protein: CASQSRDRGPLSYYEQYF.